This TCR beta chain was obtained from a study of cytomegalovirus exposure and HLA in healthy donors. Study results and limitations: Later on, an analysis found that several of the most significant clusters appeared to be linked to common viral pathogens, which included parvovirus B19. Among immune exposure information, only CMV serostatus was available. In a later analysis, a genetic analysis reported fewer productive-TCR N-insertions in an Asian-associated ancestry cluster than the cohort average.

CDR1 and CDR2 from the germline V gene are LGHNA and YSLEER. This CDR3 comprises 17 residues. Trimming cost V 1 base and J 2 bases; bases outside gene matches: 9. A remark on this clone: Its antigen is undetermined.

The PCR contained 60 Vbeta and 13 Jbeta primers. TCRdb's copy holds only in-frame clones and misses some; the assay was immunoSEQ multiplex PCR. The repertoire holds approximately 130,000 clones, with 70% to 85% as singletons. The TCR was taken from a man aged 50-60 years in good health and CMV-seronegative. The source material was PBMCs. The chain links TRBV4-3 to TRBJ2-3; 7 nucleotides match TRBD1. Here the CDR3 reads CASSQGEGAGLTDTQYF. DNA for the CDR3: TGCGCCAGCAGCCAAGGAGAGGGGGCAGGCCTCACAGATACGCAGTATTTT.